Listed here are 3 T cell receptor beta chains from one sample, sequenced in a study of T cell repertoires in cytomegalovirus infection. TCRdb itself ran the reads through MiXCR, one entry per CDR3 protein. The sample holds over 250,000 distinct CDR3 sequences, under 30% seen once. The sequenced sample was PBMCs. The origin of the receptors is a human donor in good health (CMV status not recorded). Some clones in this sample may be carry-over from other donors' samples.

The chain has TRBV2 and TRBJ2-2; 8 bases are shared with TRBD1. The length of the CDR3 is 16 residues. Trimming removed 7 bases from V and 1 base from J; junction bases left unmatched: 8. Germline loops: CDR1 SNHLY, CDR2 FYNNEI. The CDR3 here is CASNRQGLLNTGELFF. In DNA, the CDR3 is TGTGCCAGCAATCGACAGGGGCTTTTGAACACCGGGGAGCTGTTTTTT.

Only a few counts were recorded for this clonotype. V usage is TRBV29-1 and J usage is TRBJ2-1; the D gene is possibly TRBD1 (5 bases). Germline V gene data show CDR1 as SQVTM and CDR2 as ANQGSEA. Deletions cut 8 bases from V and 2 bases from J, with 16 bases between. The CDR3 covers 14 residues. CDR3 amino acids: CSFGDRAAYNEQFF. The CDR3 nucleotides are TGCAGCTTCGGAGACAGAGCCGCCTACAATGAGCAGTTCTTC.

This clonotype showed up many times. The V and J genes are TRBV7-2 and TRBJ1-3; perhaps TRBD1 as D (5 bases). CDR3 length: 13 amino acids. Germline-derived CDR1 and CDR2 are SGHTA and FQGNSA. Trimming took off 5 bases at V and 4 bases at J, with 9 bases between the two ends. The CDR3 bases are TGTGCCAGCAGCACGACAGCGGGAAACACCATATATTTT. Amino acids: CASSTTAGNTIYF.